The source of this T cell receptor (beta chain) is a study of blood T cell repertoires in COVID-19. Study background: Spain, Italy and the United States supplied samples that represented acute and convalescent COVID-19. PBMCs, B-cell-depleted T cells, or T cells were the source of the cDNA or gDNA that made up the material.

Germline V gene data show CDR1 as SEHNR and CDR2 as FQNEAQ (reference sequence). V was cut by 1 base and J by 2 bases, with 7 bases left in between. The CDR3 extends over 14 amino acids. In the study's own analysis: The authors estimated nucleated cell counts from reference gene primer amplification. Assay used: immunoSEQ multiplex PCR; TCRdb lists only in-frame clones, some missing. For V, J and clone size, that table is used; D and trimming come from the DNA. The table lists 100,000 or so clones, about nine tenths of them singletons. The clonotype comes from a young man with acute or convalescent COVID-19. The sequenced material came from peripheral blood. The chain links TRBV7-9 to TRBJ2-3; a possible D gene is TRBD1 (5 bases). DNA for the CDR3: TGTGCCAGCAGCTTAGGACAGTACACAGATACGCAGTATTTT. The encoded protein is CASSLGQYTDTQYF.